This T cell receptor beta chain was identified during a study of OX40 agonist ivuxolimab in advanced cancers. Background on the whole study: Ivuxolimab was a fully human IgG2 agonistic monoclonal antibody targeting the costimulatory receptor OX40 (CD134). Intravenous ivuxolimab was administered to patients every 2 weeks at six dose levels: 0.01, 0.1, 0.3, 1.5, 3 and 10 mg/kg. Of the approximately 54 patients in dose escalation, about 20 had hepatocellular carcinoma, around 15 had melanoma, 9 had renal cell carcinoma and 9 had head and neck cancer. A male proportion of approximately 83% and a mean age of approximately 61 years, ranging from about 20 to 80, were recorded for the dose-escalation cohort. Prior anti-PD-1, anti-PD-L1 or anti-CTLA-4 therapy was permitted, and approximately 40% of dose-escalation patients had received checkpoint inhibitors. Partial responses occurred in three dose-escalation patients: two with cutaneous melanoma and one with hepatocellular carcinoma. The purpose of peripheral TCRbeta sequencing was to test whether ivuxolimab changed TCR sequence diversity and led to clonal T-cell expansion. The paper reports the monotherapy dose-escalation portion (N of about 47 patients) of the phase I ivuxolimab trial. Overall results and qualifications from the work: Low levels of normalized T-cell clonal expansion were also seen in some patients who did not respond. On average, CD8+ T cells showed more expanded clones than CD4+ T cells after ivuxolimab. In partial responders in the 0.1-3.0 mg/kg groups, normalized peripheral clonal expansion was found to be among the lowest, especially among CD8+ T cells. At doses of 0.1 to 3.0 mg/kg, clonal expansion of both CD4+ and CD8+ blood T cells was observed from baseline to week 6. Antigen specificity was not determined for the clonally expanded peripheral T cells.

The trial excluded patients who had a history of autoimmune disease or who were on systemic immunosuppression. Peripheral blood for TCR sequencing was drawn from every dose cohort at baseline, at cycle 4 day 1 and at cycle 7 day 1. Samples came from an open-label, multicenter, first-in-human phase I dose-escalation trial of ivuxolimab. Adults with locally advanced or metastatic melanoma, renal cell, hepatocellular, or head and neck squamous cell carcinoma were enrolled in the trial. Before TCR sequencing, CD4+ and CD8+ T cells were separately sorted from peripheral blood. Comment on this clone: Its antigen remains unidentified. No much larger clonotype is one base removed from it; base qualities were not supplied.

Cut back by 2 bases and 2 bases, the V and J ends lie 13 bases apart. The cysteine opens and the phenylalanine closes a CDR3 of 15 amino acids. Only CDR3 DNA remains: 45 bases, in frame from the first base. CDR1 and CDR2, looked up from the germline V gene, are MGHRA and YSYEKL. For sequencing of the TCRbeta CDR3 region, genomic DNA was extracted from the sorted cells. The immunoSEQ Assay was used for sequencing of TCRbeta CDR3 regions. Sourced from immuneACCESS, this table was stored by TCRdb with only in-frame sequences that have V and J called. A share of the clones is absent; for the studies checked, an unresolved V gene accounts for under half, and the remainder has no known explanation. This sample lists approximately 84,000 clones; over 85% were detected once. The ten largest clonotypes hold over 0.15% of the sample.

Sequencing was performed on CD4+ or CD8+ T cells sorted from blood, taken in a trial of the OX40 agonist ivuxolimab. The receptor comes from an adult with an advanced solid tumor such as melanoma, head and neck, liver or kidney cancer. The V and J segments used are TRBV4-1 and TRBJ2-7; too little of a D gene remains to name it. The nucleotides are TGCGCCAGCAGCCAACCACCCGACCGAACCTACGAGCAGTACTTC. Translated, this is CASSQPPDRTYEQYF.